This T cell receptor beta chain derives from a study of blood T cell repertoires in COVID-19. Background on the study: COVID-19 samples, acute and convalescent, were from the United States, Italy and Spain. PBMCs, B-cell-depleted T cells, or T cells provided the cDNA or gDNA that made up the material.

Per the original methods: Estimates of nucleated cell counts were drawn from the amplification of reference gene primers. Method: immunoSEQ multiplex PCR; TCRdb's copy keeps in-frame clones and lacks some. Clone size and V and J calls were adopted from that table, with D and trimming inferred from the DNA. The data show just over 650,000 clones, with 85% to 90% seen just once and 0.2% to 0.3% held by the top ten. This clone appeared once. The V and J ends lost 6 bases and 4 bases, in that order; junction bases with no gene match: 2. The CDR3 runs 12 residues. The source of this sequence is a woman aged 18 to 35 with acute or convalescent COVID-19. Sequencing input: peripheral blood. The chain carries TRBV12-3 or TRBV12-4 and TRBJ2-7; 8 positions agree with TRBD1. The CDR3 spells CASRGTGYEQYF. For the CDR3, the DNA is TGTGCCAGCAGAGGGACAGGATACGAGCAGTACTTC.